A single sample is the source of the 13 T cell receptor beta chains below, sequenced in a study of cytomegalovirus exposure and HLA in healthy donors. Both 60 Vbeta primers and 13 Jbeta primers went into the PCR. The method was immunoSEQ multiplex PCR; TCRdb's version includes in-frame clones alone and lacks a portion of them. The table lists 50,000 or so clones, 82% of them singletons. Sequencing used PBMCs. Receptors originate from a woman aged 18 to 35 in good health and CMV-seronegative.

The chain is built from TRBV11-2 and TRBJ2-1; D is unclear. The CDR3 consists of 14 residues. In germline, CDR1 is SGHAT, CDR2 FQNNGV. The germline V and J ends were trimmed by 5 bases and 4 bases, with 12 bases remaining between them. CDR3 nucleotide sequence: TGTGCCAGCAGCCAATCTGGCAAATACAATGAGCAGTTCTTC. Its protein is CASSQSGKYNEQFF.

The chain's CDR3 is CATSRGSGSTPREEQYF. The CDR3 nucleotides read TGTGCCACCAGCAGAGGTAGCGGGAGTACCCCCAGGGAAGAGCAGTACTTC. This sequence joins TRBV15 and TRBJ2-7, with 9 bases that match TRBD2. This CDR3 has 17 residues. CDR1 and CDR2 from the germline V gene are LNHNV and YYDKDF (reference sequence). Trimming at V came to 1 base and at J to 7 bases, leaving 14 bases not matched to a gene.

The gene calls are TRBV15 and TRBJ2-5; TRBD2 matches at 7 bases. Germline V gives CDR1 LNHNV, CDR2 YYDKDF (reference sequence). The CDR3 loop spans 15 amino acids. V lost 0 bases and J lost 5; bases outside the gene matches: 6. The CDR3 DNA sequence: TGTGCCACCAGCAGAGAGGGAGGGGTGGGGGAGACCCAGTACTTC. Residues: CATSREGGVGETQYF. The full variable domain, its missing parts supplied by reference TRBV15 and TRBJ2-5, is DAMVIQNPRYQVTQFGKPVTLSCSQTLNHNVMYWYQQKSSQAPKLLFHYYDKDFNNEADTPDNFQSRRPNTSFCFLDIRSPGLGDTAMYLCATSREGGVGETQYFGPGTRLLVL.

V gene TRBV25-1 combines with J gene TRBJ1-2, with D perhaps matching TRBD1 (5 bases). Trimming pared 8 bases from V and 5 bases from J, leaving 15 bases between. Germline V gene lookup returns CDR1 MGHDK and CDR2 SYGVNS. This CDR3 spans 13 amino acids. Here the CDR3 reads CASAFGGGYGYTF. DNA of the CDR3: TGTGCCAGCGCTTTCGGGGGGGGGTATGGCTACACCTTC.

The chain carries TRBV9 and TRBJ2-7, with a weak D call TRBD2 (5 bases). Trimming removed 3 bases from V and 3 bases from J, with 28 bases in between. The CDR3 is 19 residues long. Germline lookup yields CDR1 SGDLS and CDR2 YYNGEE. CDR3 amino acids: CASSALERPSWHRRYEQYF. CDR3 coding DNA: TGTGCCAGCAGCGCCCTAGAGCGGCCTTCATGGCATCGCCGCTACGAGCAGTACTTC.

The rearrangement uses TRBV19 and TRBJ2-7, with 12 bases aligning to TRBD2. The ends lost 5 bases at V and 2 bases at J; junction bases unmatched: 4. CDR3 length: 15 residues. The V gene's germline CDR1 is LNHDA and CDR2 SQIVND (reference sequence). The CDR3 sequence is CASSGRLAGAYEQYF. CDR3 DNA sequence: TGTGCCAGTAGTGGCCGACTAGCGGGGGCCTACGAGCAGTACTTC.

The CDR3 sequence: CASRSAGGSSFNEQFF. The CDR3 DNA is TGTGCCAGCAGGTCAGCGGGAGGTTCCTCATTCAATGAGCAGTTCTTC. The chain has TRBV27 and TRBJ2-1, with 9 bases lining up with TRBD2. The CDR3 spans 16 residues. V lost 6 bases and J lost 6; bases outside the gene matches: 12. Germline assignment: CDR1 MNHEY and CDR2 SMNVEV (reference sequence).

This chain uses TRBV7-2 with TRBJ1-1; D is unclear. The V gene lost 0 bases and the J gene lost 1 base, with 6 bases spanning the gap. CDR1 and CDR2 (germline): SGHTA, FQGNSA. The length of the CDR3 is 14 residues. CDR3 residues: CASSLAGANTEAFF. In DNA form, the CDR3 reads TGTGCCAGCAGCTTAGCGGGAGCGAACACTGAAGCTTTCTTT.

This clone was found once. The chain has TRBV21-1 and TRBJ2-1; the DNA was not compared with TRBD2, the D call given in the table. TRBV21-1 is classified as a pseudogene. CDR3 length equals 19 residues. The CDR3 loop is CASSKTPGGHPSSYNEQFF. CDR3 in DNA: TGTGCCAGCAGCAAAACTCCGGGAGGCCACCCGAGCTCCTACAATGAGCAGTTCTTC.

The J gene is TRBJ2-3, the V gene TRBV27; D is ambiguous. Trimming shortened V by 6 bases and J by 2 bases, and 6 bases separated the two germline ends. Per the germline V gene, CDR1 is MNHEY and CDR2 is SMNVEV (reference sequence). This CDR3 contains 12 residues. DNA for the CDR3: TGTGCCAGCAGGGAGACCACAGATACGCAGTATTTT. Translation: CASRETTDTQYF.

This sequence joins TRBV28 and TRBJ1-5; perhaps TRBD1 as D (5 bases). The ends were cut back, 5 bases at V and 6 bases at J, with 14 bases in the middle. This CDR3 spans 14 amino acids. In germline, CDR1 is MDHEN, CDR2 SYDVKM. In nucleotides, the CDR3 is TGTGCCAGCAGTGTGGGGGGTTCCGTTCAGCCCCAGCATTTT. Amino acid sequence: CASSVGGSVQPQHF.

The chain links TRBV28 to TRBJ2-5, with 7 bases aligning to TRBD1. Germline CDR1 reads MDHEN; CDR2 reads SYDVKM. The CDR3 sequence is 13 residues long. Trimming at V came to 6 bases and at J to 3 bases, leaving 4 bases not matched to a gene. The CDR3 reads CASSLGGEETQYF. The CDR3 DNA reads as TGTGCCAGCAGCTTAGGGGGCGAAGAGACCCAGTACTTC.

This clone was observed a single time. This chain connects TRBV28 to TRBJ1-6, with TRBD1 matching over 8 bases. This CDR3 has 17 residues. V gave up 7 bases and J gave up 6 bases; unmatched junction bases: 14. CDR1 is MDHEN, CDR2 SYDVKM, per germline. The CDR3 DNA reads TGTGCCAGCACCCTCCAGGGGGCTCTAAGGGGTAATTCACCCCTCCACTTT. It specifies CASTLQGALRGNSPLHF.